This is a list of T cell receptor beta chains from one sample in a study of blood T cell repertoires in COVID-19. The repertoire was sequenced with immunoSEQ multiplex PCR; TCRdb's copy has only in-frame clones and lacks some. The profile shows hundreds of thousands of clones, 70% to 90% of them singletons. Sequenced input: peripheral blood. These receptors all come from a woman under 40 with acute or convalescent COVID-19. CDR3s include the opening cysteine and the closing phenylalanine or tryptophan. The D gene is left open where the match is weak. Some rows have no size entry. The others give once, few or many, or a class for an expanded clone.

j_call d_call clone_size cdr3_length v_call cdr3_aa cdr3_nt
TRBJ2-7 TRBD1 - 14 TRBV7-9 CASSGTGVDYEQYF TGTGCCAGCAGCGGGACAGGGGTCGACTACGAGCAGTACTTC
TRBJ2-1 TRBD1 - 15 TRBV7-2 CASSPYRDREEEQFF TGTGCCAGCAGCCCATACCGGGACAGGGAAGAGGAGCAGTTCTTC
TRBJ2-3 - - 15 TRBV18 CASSVEGGRTDTQYF TGTGCCAGCTCCGTTGAGGGAGGCCGCACAGATACGCAGTATTTT
TRBJ2-7 TRBD2 - 15 TRBV30 CAWSVRFGRANEQYF TGTGCCTGGAGTGTACGGTTCGGGAGGGCCAACGAGCAGTACTTC
TRBJ1-2 TRBD1 - 15 TRBV10-3 CAISVDTGTGLGYTF TGTGCCATCAGTGTGGATACCGGGACAGGGCTCGGCTACACCTTC
TRBJ1-1 - - 14 TRBV9 CASSVDGQVTEAFF TGTGCCAGCAGCGTAGACGGACAAGTAACTGAAGCTTTCTTT
TRBJ1-6 - - 14 TRBV6-5 CASSRQANNSPLHF TGTGCCAGCAGCCGACAGGCAAATAATTCACCCCTCCACTTT
TRBJ2-7 TRBD2 - 14 TRBV7-8 CASSLAGGPYEQYF TGTGCCAGCAGTCTAGCGGGAGGGCCCTACGAGCAGTACTTC
TRBJ2-1 TRBD2 - 18 TRBV24-1 CATSDGGMGSSGYNEQFF TGTGCCACCAGTGATGGAGGGATGGGTTCTAGCGGGTACAATGAGCAGTTCTTC
TRBJ2-5 - - 13 TRBV7-8 CASSFDLRETQYF TGTGCCAGCAGCTTTGACCTCAGGGAGACCCAGTACTTC
TRBJ2-2 TRBD2 - 16 TRBV6-1 CASSAGLAGAAGELFF TGTGCCAGCAGTGCGGGACTAGCGGGAGCCGCCGGGGAGCTGTTTTTT
TRBJ2-1 - - 15 TRBV14 CASSQDYTSHNEQFF TGTGCCAGCAGCCAAGATTATACTAGTCACAATGAGCAGTTCTTC
TRBJ2-1 TRBD2 - 14 TRBV6-6 CASSYSGRGNEQFF TGTGCCAGCAGTTATAGCGGGAGGGGAAATGAGCAGTTCTTC
TRBJ2-2 - - 15 TRBV9 CASSVSAGNTGELFF TGTGCCAGCAGCGTATCAGCGGGGAACACCGGGGAGCTGTTTTTT
TRBJ2-7 TRBD1 - 14 TRBV30 CAWRFGTGVHEQYF TGTGCCTGGAGGTTCGGGACAGGGGTCCACGAGCAGTACTTC
TRBJ2-7 - - 13 TRBV18 CASSPRSSYEQYF TGTGCCAGCTCACCCCGCAGTTCCTACGAGCAGTACTTC
TRBJ2-7 TRBD2 - 18 TRBV2 CASSVNGGGSGAAYEQYF TGTGCCAGCAGTGTAAACGGGGGTGGTAGCGGGGCTGCCTACGAGCAGTACTTC
TRBJ2-7 - - 13 TRBV29-1 CSVEGLTSYEQYF TGCAGCGTTGAGGGACTCACCTCCTACGAGCAGTACTTC
TRBJ2-7 - - 15 TRBV5-1 CASSLGAARVDEQYF TGCGCCAGCAGCTTGGGAGCAGCCAGGGTGGACGAGCAGTACTTC
TRBJ2-1 TRBD2 - 15 TRBV5-1 CASSPGLAGVNEQFF TGCGCCAGCAGCCCGGGACTAGCGGGAGTCAATGAGCAGTTCTTC
TRBJ1-1 TRBD1 - 12 TRBV19 CASSWTGMEAFF TGTGCCAGTAGTTGGACAGGGATGGAAGCTTTCTTT
TRBJ2-1 TRBD1 - 17 TRBV11-2 CASSLDVEDRLHNEQFF TGTGCCAGCAGCTTAGATGTGGAGGACAGGCTCCACAATGAGCAGTTCTTC
TRBJ2-7 - - 14 TRBV19 CASSRTPNSYEQYF TGTGCCAGTAGTAGGACTCCTAACTCCTACGAGCAGTACTTC
TRBJ1-6 - - 14 TRBV4-2 CASSQDLGDSPLHF TGTGCCAGCAGCCAAGATCTAGGGGATTCACCCCTCCACTTT
TRBJ1-4 TRBD1 - 15 TRBV25-1 CASGKQGGLFEKLFF TGTGCCAGCGGAAAACAGGGGGGACTTTTCGAAAAACTGTTTTTT
TRBJ1-1 - - 14 TRBV6-5 CASSYLPGNTEAFF TGTGCCAGCAGTTATTTGCCAGGGAACACTGAAGCTTTCTTT
TRBJ1-4 TRBD1 - 16 TRBV10-1 CASSPGQGAPNEKLFF TGCGCCAGCAGCCCCGGGCAGGGGGCACCTAATGAAAAACTGTTTTTT
TRBJ2-7 - - 14 TRBV7-2 CASSLDAGLSEQYF TGTGCCAGCAGCTTAGATGCGGGATTGAGCGAGCAGTACTTC
TRBJ2-1 - - 13 TRBV12-3/TRBV12-4 CASSLDSYNEQFF TGTGCCAGCAGTTTAGACAGCTACAATGAGCAGTTCTTC
TRBJ1-1 - - 13 TRBV10-3 CAISDLPGTEAFF TGTGCCATCAGCGACCTTCCAGGGACTGAAGCTTTCTTT
TRBJ2-1 - few 12 TRBV5-1 CASQAVWGEQFF TGCGCCAGCCAAGCGGTCTGGGGTGAGCAGTTCTTC
TRBJ2-1 TRBD2 - 16 TRBV7-6 CASSPRLAGSYNEQFF TGTGCCAGCAGCCCGAGACTAGCGGGAAGCTACAATGAGCAGTTCTTC
TRBJ1-1 - - 11 TRBV30 CAWTRGTEAFF TGTGCCTGGACCCGCGGCACTGAAGCTTTCTTT
TRBJ2-1 TRBD2 - 16 TRBV4-2 CASSQERGLAGNEQFF TGTGCCAGCAGCCAAGAACGGGGACTAGCTGGCAATGAGCAGTTCTTC
TRBJ1-1 - - 12 TRBV30 CAWSFRDTEAFF TGTGCCTGGAGTTTCAGGGACACTGAAGCTTTCTTT
TRBJ1-2 - - 14 TRBV19 CASSPWGVNYGYTF TGTGCCAGTAGCCCCTGGGGGGTCAACTATGGCTACACCTTC
TRBJ2-3 TRBD2 - 16 TRBV14 CASSLLAGGGTDTQYF TGTGCCAGCAGCCTTCTAGCGGGAGGGGGCACAGATACGCAGTATTTT